The 19 T cell receptor beta chains in this list originate from one sample, sequenced in a study of T cell clones after liver transplantation. Their specific antigens are unknown. The method was immunoSEQ multiplex PCR; TCRdb's version includes in-frame clones alone and lacks a portion of them. The data hold about 5,800 clones, with 30% to 35% observed a single time. Alloreactive TCRbeta sequences came from sequencing proliferating CFSE-low cells in the MLR. The sample consisted of CD4+ T cells from cultured PBMCs. These receptors were collected from a human patient who received a liver transplant. Some T cells may possibly be graft donor cells.

This chain uses TRBV9 with TRBJ1-2; D gene unclear. CDR1 is SGDLS, CDR2 YYNGEE, per germline. This CDR3 contains 13 residues. Trimming took off 2 bases at V and 5 bases at J, with 10 bases between the two ends. The CDR3 coding sequence is TGTGCCAGCAGCGTTGGGCAGGAATATGGCTACACCTTC. Encoded protein: CASSVGQEYGYTF.

The rearrangement links TRBV7-2 to TRBJ2-3; D uncertain. The CDR3 covers 12 residues. Deletions cut 3 bases from V and 10 bases from J, with 11 bases between. Germline V gene lookup returns CDR1 SGHTA and CDR2 FQGNSA. The CDR3 DNA reads as TGTGCCAGCAGCTTGGCTACCTCTGCGCAGTATTTT. Encoded protein: CASSLATSAQYF.

This clone ranks as medium-sized (0.01 to 0.1%). This chain connects TRBV2 to TRBJ1-5; no clear D. Germline V lookup: CDR1 SNHLY, CDR2 FYNNEI. The CDR3 is 15 residues long. Trimming pared 4 bases from V and 2 bases from J, leaving 12 bases between. The chain's CDR3 is CASSVAGSGNQPQHF. CDR3 DNA sequence: TGTGCCAGCAGTGTGGCGGGTAGTGGCAATCAGCCCCAGCATTTT.

The rearrangement links TRBV10-2 to TRBJ2-7, with a possible D match to TRBD2 (5 bases). CDR1 and CDR2 from the germline V gene are WSHSY and SAAADI. The V end lost 2 bases, the J end lost 5 bases, and 7 bases lay between the germline ends. The CDR3 is 12 residues long. The CDR3 DNA follows: TGCGCCAGCAGTGAGCGGGGAAACGAGCAGTACGTC. This translates into CASSERGNEQYV.

Here the CDR3 DNA reads TGTGCCAGCAGTGAAGGGGTAGGGGGCCGAGATTGGCAGCCCCAGCATTTT. Residues: CASSEGVGGRDWQPQHF. The chain employs TRBV6-1 and TRBJ1-5, with 7 positions matching TRBD1. This CDR3 is 17 amino acids long. In germline, CDR1 is MNHNS, CDR2 SASEGT. Germline trimming cut 1 base from V and 7 bases from J; bases unmatched to any gene: 13.

The sample holds a few counts of this clone. This sequence joins TRBV7-2 and TRBJ2-3; 9 positions agree with TRBD2. The CDR3 length is 16 residues. J gave up 2 bases and V 1 base, and 4 bases lay outside the gene matches. Germline V CDR1 and CDR2: SGHTA, FQGNSA. As DNA, the CDR3 is TGTGCCAGCAGCTTAGGGCTAGCGGGACTCACAGATACGCAGTATTTT. Protein sequence: CASSLGLAGLTDTQYF.

In this sample, this clone turned up a few times. The rearrangement links TRBV15 to TRBJ2-7; 7 bases agree with TRBD1. Germline V gives CDR1 LNHNV, CDR2 YYDKDF (reference sequence). CDR3 size: 13 residues. Trimming took 5 bases from V and 3 from J; bases not matched to a gene: 4. Here the CDR3 DNA reads TGTGCCACCAGCCGGGACAGACACTACGAGCAGTACTTC. Its translation is CATSRDRHYEQYF.

The gene calls are TRBV4-2 and TRBJ2-5; D tentatively reads TRBD1 or TRBD2 (6 bases each). With 5 bases removed from V and 6 bases from J, the gap between germline ends came to 16 bases. The CDR3 totals 14 residues. Germline CDR1 is LGHNA and CDR2 is YNFKEQ. This chain's CDR3 is CASSLEGGGKTQYF. As DNA, the CDR3 is TGTGCCAGCAGCTTAGAAGGAGGGGGAAAGACCCAGTACTTC.

The table lists this clone with a count of one. This may stem from a read error, because a much larger clone lies one nucleotide away. V gene TRBV7-8 combines with J gene TRBJ2-5; tentatively, D is TRBD1 (7 bases). Germline V gene data show CDR1 as SGHVS and CDR2 as FQNEAQ. This CDR3 is built from 18 residues. Trimming removed 5 bases at V and 1 base at J, with 23 bases between. Here the CDR3 reads CASSPRGRTGEAQETQYF. CDR3 in DNA: TGTGCCAGCAGCCCCCGGGGGCGGACAGGTGAAGCCCAAGAGACCCAGTACTTC.

V gene TRBV6-1 combines with J gene TRBJ2-3; D remains unclear. Between the trimmed V and J ends, which lost 2 bases and 0 bases, there was a span of 6 bases. CDR1 MNHNS and CDR2 SASEGT come from the germline V gene. CDR3 length: 14 residues. The CDR3 protein is CASSERSSTDTQYF. The CDR3 nucleotides are TGTGCCAGCAGTGAACGAAGTAGCACAGATACGCAGTATTTT.

The V gene is TRBV7-8, the J gene TRBJ2-2; D may be TRBD1 (5 bases). CDR1 and CDR2 from the germline V gene are SGHVS and FQNEAQ. There are 16 residues in the CDR3. Trimming took off 0 bases at V and 5 bases at J, with 13 bases between the two ends. CDR3 protein: CASSLAGLTLTGELFF. The CDR3 region has the DNA TGTGCCAGCAGCTTAGCGGGGCTTACACTAACCGGGGAGCTGTTTTTT.

This chain connects TRBV5-1 to TRBJ1-2, with D perhaps matching TRBD1 (5 bases). Trimming shortened V by 6 bases and J by 4 bases, and 22 bases separated the two germline ends. The germline V gene has CDR1 SGHRS and CDR2 YFSETQ. The CDR3 is 16 amino acids. The CDR3 loop is CASMGVPVRKTYGYTF. The CDR3 DNA is TGCGCCAGCATGGGGGTACCGGTTCGAAAGACCTATGGCTACACCTTC.

This clone is labeled as medium-sized (0.01 to 0.1%). V gene TRBV5-6 combines with J gene TRBJ2-1; D is perhaps TRBD1 (5 bases). The germline V and J ends were trimmed by 4 bases and 6 bases, with 11 bases remaining between them. Germline-derived CDR1 and CDR2 are SGHDT and YYEEEE. This CDR3 has 13 amino acids. CDR3 in amino acids: CASSHGRVNEQFF. CDR3 DNA: TGTGCCAGCAGCCACGGCAGGGTCAATGAGCAGTTCTTC.

As concerns this clone: An end of the junction differs from the germline gene, which may be a read error. The CDR3: CASSERRGWVEKLLF. The CDR3 DNA reads as TGTGCCAGCAGTGAACGAAGGGGGTGGGTTGAAAAACTGCTTTTT. The chain combines TRBV6-1 with TRBJ1-4, with D possibly TRBD1 on 6 matching bases. Germline V gives CDR1 MNHNS, CDR2 SASEGT. There are 15 residues in the CDR3.

As for this clone: The likely explanation is a read error, given a far larger clone one base away. The chain links TRBV7-3 to TRBJ2-3; tentatively, D is TRBD1 (6 bases). The germline CDR1 and CDR2 sequences are SGHTA and FQGTGA. This CDR3 has 17 amino acids. The V end was cut by 5 bases, the J end by 0 bases, with 18 bases between. The CDR3 bases are TGTGCCAGCAGCACCCCGCCCCGGGACACAAGCACAGATACGCAGTATTTT. This encodes CASSTPPRDTSTDTQYF.

The V and J genes are TRBV7-9 and TRBJ2-2; the match to TRBD1 covers 9 bases. Germline trimming cut 5 bases from V and 7 bases from J; bases unmatched to any gene: 5. Germline assignment: CDR1 SEHNR and CDR2 FQNEAQ (reference sequence). CDR3 length: 14 residues. The CDR3 here is CASSKQGAGGELFF. The CDR3 DNA sequence: TGTGCCAGCAGCAAACAGGGGGCGGGCGGGGAGCTGTTTTTT. Full variable domain (rest looked up from reference TRBV7-9 and TRBJ2-2): DTGVSQNPRHKITKRGQNVTFRCDPISEHNRLYWYRQTLGQGPEFLTYFQNEAQLEKSRLLSDRFSAERPKGSFSTLEIQRTEQGDSAMYLCASSKQGAGGELFFGEGSRLTVL.

This sequence joins TRBV6-5 and TRBJ2-1; 12 nucleotides line up with TRBD2. Germline V gives CDR1 MNHEY, CDR2 SVGAGI. Trimming at V came to 4 bases and at J to 7 bases, leaving 5 bases not matched to a gene. The CDR3 loop spans 15 amino acids. The CDR3 DNA is TGTGCCAGCAGTTCGACTAGCGGGGGAGCTAATGAGCAGTTCTTC. Its protein product is CASSSTSGGANEQFF.

This clone was counted only a few times. The chain uses TRBV1 and TRBJ2-1; the table's D call, TRBD2, has no DNA check behind it. TRBV1 is described as a pseudogene. CDR3 size: 17 residues. For the CDR3, the DNA is TGCACCAGCAGCCATACCGGACTAGCAGACAAATACAATGAGCAGTTCTTC. Protein product: CTSSHTGLADKYNEQFF.

This clone was detected only a few times. This rearrangement joins TRBV6-1 to TRBJ2-3, with TRBD2 matching over 8 bases. Germline values: CDR1 MNHNS, CDR2 SASEGT. V lost 2 bases, J lost 5 bases, and 6 bases stayed unmatched. The CDR3 is 15 amino acids. In nucleotides, the CDR3 is TGTGCCAGCAGTGAATCGGGGACTAGAGGAGATACGCAGTATTTT. This encodes CASSESGTRGDTQYF.